This T cell receptor (beta chain) was identified in a study of blood T cell repertoires in COVID-19. About the research overall: The United States, Italy and Spain provided the acute and convalescent COVID-19 samples.

The repertoire was sequenced with immunoSEQ multiplex PCR; TCRdb's copy has only in-frame clones and lacks some. The data hold 150,000 to 200,000 clones, with approximately 84% observed a single time. Sequenced input: peripheral blood. This TCR was sampled from a woman of 80 years or more with acute or convalescent COVID-19.

The CDR3 DNA follows: TGCGCCAGCAGCCAAGATTGGGAGGGAGCCTCACCCCTCCACTTT. This sequence encodes CASSQDWEGASPLHF. V usage is TRBV4-3 and J usage is TRBJ1-6; no clear D gene. Trimming took off 0 bases at V and 10 bases at J, with 13 bases between the two ends. Germline CDR1 and CDR2: LGHNA and YSLEER. CDR3 length: 15 residues.